What follows are 2 T cell receptor beta chains derived from one specimen sequenced in a study of vaccination and CD4 T cells after COVID-19. Sequenced with the Oncomine TCR Beta short-read assay was DNA taken from cultured CD4+ T cells. TCRdb fed the PCR reads into MiXCR, producing one record per CDR3 protein. The sample lists some 13,000 distinct CDR3 sequences; about 50% were seen once. Treatment specified: approximately nine-day PBMC culture with coronavirus spike peptide pools or control peptides (ViraFEST assay). These receptors are not linked to any known antigen. Sequencing input: CD4+ T cells from blood, cultured in vitro. Receptors were obtained from a human donor who had recovered from COVID-19.

The J gene is TRBJ2-7, the V gene TRBV7-9; 7 nucleotides line up with TRBD2. With V trimmed by 5 bases and J by 7 bases, 14 bases remained unmatched. This CDR3 contains 15 residues. Germline V gene data show CDR1 as SEHNR and CDR2 as FQNEAQ (reference sequence). Here the CDR3 DNA reads TGTGCCAGCAGCCTTTATTCGGCGGGAGAGGAAGAGCAGTACTTC. It encodes CASSLYSAGEEEQYF.

This sequence joins TRBV2 and TRBJ2-1, with D possibly TRBD2 on 7 matching bases. There are 15 residues in the CDR3. Germline V CDR1 and CDR2: SNHLY, FYNNEI. V gave up 4 bases and J gave up 13 bases, with 23 bases separating them. The CDR3 DNA follows: TGTGCCAGCAGTGCAGGGGAGGGGGACTTGGTGGATCAGTTCTTC. Translating it yields CASSAGEGDLVDQFF.